The 30 T cell receptor beta chains reported below all come from one sample, sequenced in a study of blood T cell repertoires in COVID-19. Only in-frame clones appear in the TCRdb table, and some are missing; sequencing was by immunoSEQ multiplex PCR. The data show 110,000 or so clones, 87% seen once. Sequencing used peripheral blood. The receptors stem from a human donor in a cohort sampled during active COVID-19.

This clone was picked up one time. The V call is TRBV27, the J call TRBJ1-1; 8 bases match TRBD1. The CDR3 is made up of 15 amino acids. The germline gives CDR1 MNHEY, CDR2 SMNVEV (reference sequence). The V and J ends lost 5 bases and 1 base, in that order; junction bases with no gene match: 6. In DNA, the CDR3 is TGTGCCAGCAGTCCTAGGACAGGGCGGAACACTGAAGCTTTCTTT. It translates to CASSPRTGRNTEAFF.

The rearrangement links TRBV6-5 to TRBJ2-4; D perhaps matches TRBD1 (5 bases). The CDR3 runs to 15 residues. Germline lookup yields CDR1 MNHEY and CDR2 SVGAGI. V lost 6 bases and J 6 bases, leaving 18 bases between the germline ends. The CDR3 coding sequence is TGTGCCAGCAGGTCCACAGGCCAACTCCGAAACATTCAGTACTTC. Protein product: CASRSTGQLRNIQYF.

V is TRBV11-2 and J is TRBJ1-1; D is uncertain. V lost 0 bases to trimming and J lost 0 bases, with 17 bases between them. Germline V lookup: CDR1 SGHAT, CDR2 FQNNGV. The length of the CDR3 is 18 residues. CDR3 nucleotide sequence: TGTGCCAGCAGCTTAGAACTGTGGAGGTGGGAGGTGAACACTGAAGCTTTCTTT. Protein: CASSLELWRWEVNTEAFF.

The chain carries TRBV6-5 and TRBJ1-1; 9 nucleotides line up with TRBD1. V lost 4 bases, J lost 5 bases, and 8 bases stayed unmatched. The CDR3 length is 15 residues. Germline lookup yields CDR1 MNHEY and CDR2 SVGAGI. CDR3 sequence (DNA): TGTGCCAGCAGTTCCACCGGGACAGGGAAGACTGAAGCTTTCTTT. Its translation is CASSSTGTGKTEAFF.

This clone was detected only once. V and J are TRBV10-3 and TRBJ2-1; 7 nucleotides align to TRBD1. Germline assignment: CDR1 ENHRY and CDR2 SYGVKD. CDR3 length equals 16 residues. J lost 1 base, V lost 11 bases, and 14 bases had no gene match. The CDR3 DNA follows: TGTGCCTCCGAGGGGGCAGGGGCAGGTTCCTACAATGAGCAGTTCTTC. Encoded protein: CASEGAGAGSYNEQFF.

V and J are TRBV7-8 and TRBJ1-5; 10 bases map to TRBD1. With 5 bases clipped from V and 7 bases from J, the junction kept 11 bases outside the gene matches. This CDR3 is built from 16 residues. Germline loops: CDR1 SGHVS, CDR2 FQNEAQ. As DNA, the CDR3 is TGTGCCAGCAGCGCGGAGGGGACAGGGGCAGACCAGCCCCAGCATTTT. As protein: CASSAEGTGADQPQHF.

The V gene is TRBV5-1, the J gene TRBJ1-3, with 10 positions matching TRBD1. CDR3 length: 16 residues. V was clipped by 0 bases and J by 6 bases; unmatched bases: 6. Germline V gene lookup returns CDR1 SGHRS and CDR2 YFSETQ. The CDR3 here is CASSLAGQGEENTIYF. CDR3 DNA: TGCGCCAGCAGCTTGGCTGGACAGGGGGAAGAAAACACCATATATTTT.

The gene calls are TRBV27 and TRBJ2-1; 8 nucleotides match TRBD2. CDR3 length equals 16 residues. The germline CDR1 and CDR2 sequences are MNHEY and SMNVEV (reference sequence). Unmatched junction bases numbered 7, after V lost 5 bases and J lost 1 base. The CDR3 sequence is CASSLYSGKSYNEQFF. The CDR3 bases are TGTGCCAGCAGTCTATATAGCGGGAAGTCCTACAATGAGCAGTTCTTC.

This rearrangement joins TRBV28 to TRBJ1-2; 7 nucleotides line up with TRBD1. The V segment lost 6 bases and the J segment 4 bases; nucleotides outside the gene matches: 5. The CDR3 runs 13 residues. Germline lookup yields CDR1 MDHEN and CDR2 SYDVKM. DNA of the CDR3: TGTGCCAGCAGCGAAGGGGGCAGCTATGGCTACACCTTC. This translates into CASSEGGSYGYTF.

V gene TRBV6-1 combines with J gene TRBJ1-5, with TRBD1 identical over 8 bases. V dropped 3 bases and J dropped 2; count of bases not matched to a gene: 6. Germline V lookup: CDR1 MNHNS, CDR2 SASEGT. The CDR3 has 16 amino acids. The CDR3 sequence: CASSDGATGGNQPQHF. The CDR3 DNA reads as TGTGCCAGCAGTGACGGTGCGACAGGGGGCAATCAGCCCCAGCATTTT.

V gene TRBV3-1 (or the pseudogene TRBV3-2) combines with J gene TRBJ2-5; TRBD2 aligns across 7 bases. This CDR3 is 17 amino acids long. V was clipped by 1 base and J by 2 bases; unmatched bases: 10. Per the germline V gene, CDR1 is LGHDT and CDR2 is YNNKEL (reference sequence). CDR3 nucleotide sequence: TGTGCCAGCAGCCAAGGACTAGCCACGGGTTCACAAGAGACCCAGTACTTC. It codes for CASSQGLATGSQETQYF.

CDR3 region: CASSQKVAGGTDTQYF. The CDR3 nucleotides are TGCGCCAGCAGCCAAAAGGTGGCGGGGGGCACAGATACGCAGTATTTT. V usage is TRBV5-1 and J usage is TRBJ2-3; the match to TRBD2 covers 7 bases. This CDR3 region has 16 residues. Germline loops: CDR1 SGHRS, CDR2 YFSETQ. V shed 4 bases and J 1 base; nucleotides not matched to a gene: 9.

A single count supports this clone. This chain joins TRBV7-3 and TRBJ2-3; tentative D call: TRBD2 (5 bases). V lost 5 bases, J lost 0 bases, and 12 bases lay in between. The CDR3 runs 15 residues. CDR1 is SGHTA, CDR2 FQGTGA, per germline. The CDR3: CASSTSGLSTDTQYF. The CDR3, as DNA: TGTGCCAGCAGCACGAGCGGACTTAGCACAGATACGCAGTATTTT.

The rearrangement links TRBV5-1 to TRBJ1-6; TRBD1 matches at 8 bases. Per germline, CDR1 SGHRS and CDR2 YFSETQ. After removal of 3 bases from V and 6 bases from J, the junction contained 2 bases not matched to a gene. The CDR3 contains 14 residues. DNA for the CDR3: TGCGCCAGCAGCTCTGACAGGGGTAATTCACCCCTCCACTTT. Amino acid sequence: CASSSDRGNSPLHF. Full variable domain (missing parts from reference TRBV5-1 and TRBJ1-6): KAGVTQTPRYLIKTRGQQVTLSCSPISGHRSVSWYQQTPGQGLQFLFEYFSETQRNKGNFPGRFSGRQFSNSRSEMNVSTLELGDSALYLCASSSDRGNSPLHFGNGTRLTVT.

The J gene is TRBJ1-2, the V gene TRBV10-3, with 7 nucleotides matching TRBD1. The CDR3 runs to 13 residues. Germline loops: CDR1 ENHRY, CDR2 SYGVKD. Trimming at V came to 9 bases and at J to 1 base, leaving 5 bases not matched to a gene. The CDR3 DNA sequence: TGTGCCATGACACAGGGGAGTAACTATGGCTACACCTTC. Translated, it gives CAMTQGSNYGYTF.

The chain combines TRBV2 with TRBJ1-2; 7 nucleotides align to TRBD1. The CDR3 runs 14 residues. Germline loops: CDR1 SNHLY, CDR2 FYNNEI. V lost 4 bases and J lost 2; bases outside the gene matches: 4. The CDR3 protein is CASSVEGANYGYTF. The CDR3 DNA reads TGTGCCAGCAGTGTGGAGGGGGCCAACTATGGCTACACCTTC.

The chain links TRBV3-1 (or the pseudogene TRBV3-2) to TRBJ1-4; D is undetermined. The CDR3 loop spans 15 amino acids. The V end was cut by 6 bases, the J end by 4 bases, with 15 bases between. From germline, CDR1 is LGHDT and CDR2 YNNKEL (reference sequence). The CDR3 DNA reads TGTGCCAGCAGGCAACAAAATCGGGGTAATGAAAAACTGTTTTTT. It translates to CASRQQNRGNEKLFF.

The V call is TRBV2, the J call TRBJ2-1, with 12 bases matching TRBD2. From germline, CDR1 is SNHLY and CDR2 FYNNEI. Unmatched junction bases numbered 8, after V lost 6 bases and J lost 8 bases. The CDR3 contains 15 residues. The CDR3 sequence is CASRWASGGAYEQFF. CDR3 sequence (DNA): TGTGCCAGCAGATGGGCTAGCGGGGGGGCCTATGAGCAGTTCTTC.

The chain couples TRBV29-1 to TRBJ2-7, with 9 bases lining up with TRBD1. V shed 7 bases and J 2 bases; nucleotides not matched to a gene: 3. The CDR3 spans 12 residues. CDR1 and CDR2 from the germline V gene are SQVTM and ANQGSEA. The CDR3: CSAGQGTYEQYF. CDR3 nucleotides: TGCAGCGCGGGACAGGGAACCTACGAGCAGTACTTC.

V gene TRBV6-6 combines with J gene TRBJ1-5; TRBD1 is a possible D gene (6 bases). The germline V and J ends were trimmed by 2 bases and 7 bases, with 12 bases remaining between them. The CDR3 is 14 amino acids. Germline V gene data show CDR1 as MNHNY and CDR2 as SVGAGI (reference sequence). The DNA of the CDR3 is TGTGCCAGCAGTTACGGACAGATTGGGCAGCCCCAGCATTTT. This gives the protein CASSYGQIGQPQHF.

The chain recombines TRBV11-3 with TRBJ2-7, with D possibly being TRBD2 (5 bases). The CDR3 covers 12 residues. The V end lost 5 bases, the J end lost 4 bases, and 9 bases lay between the germline ends. Germline CDR1 reads SGHNT; CDR2 reads YENEEA. As DNA, the CDR3 is TGTGCCAGCAGCCGTACGGGATACGAGCAGTACTTC. Translated, it gives CASSRTGYEQYF.

The chain employs TRBV6-6 and TRBJ2-5, with 11 bases aligning to TRBD2. Germline CDR1 is MNHNY and CDR2 is SVGAGI (reference sequence). The CDR3 consists of 16 residues. V was pared by 2 bases and J by 1 base, with 3 bases of the junction left unmatched. The DNA for the CDR3 is TGTGCCAGCAGTTACCCCACTAGCGGGGGCCAAGAGACCCAGTACTTC. Its protein is CASSYPTSGGQETQYF.

The chain carries TRBV28 and TRBJ1-1; TRBD1 aligns across 9 bases. The ends lost 6 bases at V and 5 bases at J; junction bases unmatched: 4. This CDR3 is built from 13 residues. Per germline, CDR1 MDHEN and CDR2 SYDVKM. CDR3 amino acids: CASSRDRVTEAFF. The CDR3 bases are TGTGCCAGCAGCAGGGACAGGGTTACTGAAGCTTTCTTT.

J is TRBJ2-3 and V is TRBV10-1, with TRBD2 matching 8 bases. The germline V gene has CDR1 WNHNN and CDR2 SYGVQD (reference sequence). V gave up 3 bases and J gave up 6 bases; unmatched junction bases: 17. The CDR3 runs 18 residues. This CDR3 is CASSEAFAGGTNTDTQYF. The CDR3 DNA is TGCGCCAGCAGTGAAGCTTTCGCGGGAGGCACTAACACGGATACGCAGTATTTT.

This chain joins TRBV20-1 and TRBJ2-1; 7 bases line up with TRBD2. CDR3 size: 15 residues. Germline assignment: CDR1 DFQATT and CDR2 SNEGSKA (reference sequence). Trimming took 3 bases from V and 1 from J; bases not matched to a gene: 6. In nucleotides, the CDR3 is TGCAGTGCTAGTGGGCTAGCGGCTTCCTACAATGAGCAGTTCTTC. This sequence encodes CSASGLAASYNEQFF.

The chain links TRBV6-5 to TRBJ2-5; 8 positions match TRBD2. Germline CDR1 is MNHEY and CDR2 is SVGAGI. V shed 8 bases and J 5 bases; nucleotides not matched to a gene: 4. The CDR3 length is 12 residues. In nucleotides, the CDR3 is TGTGCCAGCCGGACGGGAGGGGAGACCCAGTACTTC. It encodes CASRTGGETQYF.

The chain recombines TRBV6-5 with TRBJ2-1; D ambiguous. The germline V gene encodes CDR1 MNHEY and CDR2 SVGAGI. The CDR3 runs to 13 residues. V lost 2 bases and J lost 9, with 11 bases in between. DNA for the CDR3: TGTGCCAGCAGTTACCTCGGCGCAGGTGAGCAGTTCTTC. Translating it yields CASSYLGAGEQFF.

The DNA of the CDR3 is TGTGCCAGTAGTATCAAGCGGACCTCTGAAACTGAAGCTTTCTTT. This gives the protein CASSIKRTSETEAFF. The chain has TRBV19 and TRBJ1-1; D is unresolved. V lost 3 bases and J 5 bases, leaving 16 bases between the germline ends. CDR3 length equals 15 residues. CDR1 and CDR2 from the germline V gene are LNHDA and SQIVND (reference sequence).

J is TRBJ1-1 and V is TRBV4-1; 7 bases are a match to TRBD1. CDR3 size: 16 residues. The J segment lost 3 bases and the V segment lost 2 bases, leaving 9 bases of the junction unmatched. From germline, CDR1 is MGHRA and CDR2 YSYEKL. The CDR3 DNA reads as TGCGCCAGCAGCCAACCCGTGGGACAGCGATACACTGAAGCTTTCTTT. It translates to CASSQPVGQRYTEAFF.

The chain employs TRBV19 and TRBJ1-5, with 7 nucleotides matching TRBD1. From germline, CDR1 is LNHDA and CDR2 SQIVND (reference sequence). V trimming: 7 bases; J trimming: 0 bases; junction bases outside the gene matches: 6. The CDR3 is 15 residues long. CDR3 amino acids: CASKRGLGSNQPQHF. CDR3 sequence (DNA): TGTGCCAGTAAAAGGGGGCTGGGTAGCAATCAGCCCCAGCATTTT.